In its sample, the clone carrying this T cell receptor beta chain was seen once. Germline V gene sequence: CDR1 SGHDN, CDR2 FVKESK. J was trimmed by 4 bases and V by 4 bases; bases with no gene match: 4. CDR3 length: 15 amino acids. The data derive from a study of blood T cell repertoires in COVID-19. About the study: Acute and convalescent COVID-19 samples came from the United States, Italy and Spain. T cells, B-cell-depleted T cells, or PBMCs supplied cDNA or gDNA.

TCRdb keeps only in-frame clones here, not all; method: immunoSEQ multiplex PCR. The repertoire includes around 100,000 clones, roughly 87% of them detected once, and over 7% sits in the top ten. This clonotype was sampled from a man aged 25 to 40 in a cohort sampled during active COVID-19. Input material: peripheral blood. The chain uses TRBV14 and TRBJ2-1; TRBD2 matches at 10 bases. For the CDR3, the DNA is TGTGCCAGCAGCCGTAGCGGGGGGCTATACAATGAGCAGTTCTTC. The encoded protein is CASSRSGGLYNEQFF. The full variable domain, in which reference TRBV14 and TRBJ2-1 provide the parts outside the CDR3, is EAGVTQFPSHSVIEKGQTVTLRCDPISGHDNLYWYRRVMGKEIKFLLHFVKESKQDESGMPNNRFLAERTGGTYSTLKVQPAELEDSGVYFCASSRSGGLYNEQFFGPGTRLTVL.